These T cell receptor beta chains were read from a single sample in a study of T cell repertoires in cytomegalovirus infection. These receptors have no known antigen. Via MiXCR, TCRdb re-called the reads, giving one row per CDR3 protein. Here the sample spans about 360,000 distinct CDR3 sequences, about a third being singletons. Sequenced here: cultured PBMCs, sampled from culture after CMV antigen stimulation. Every receptor here comes from a human donor in good health (CMV status not recorded). Some clones in this sample may be carry-over from other donors' samples. Both conserved end residues are trimmed from each CDR3. A D gene is named only where the DNA matches it firmly.

d_gene | v_gene | CDR3aa
TRBD1 | TRBV19 | ASSPPRTGGPTGELF
NA | TRBV12-3/TRBV12-4 | ASSPLAPLGSNEQF
TRBD2 | TRBV20-1 | SAPLSGRGYTGELF
TRBD2 | TRBV7-2 | ASRWDYHNNEQF
NA | TRBV7-2 | ASSLVVGLPNQPQH
NA | TRBV18 | ASSPRAGGENIQY
NA | TRBV12-3/TRBV12-4 | ASSLSGVKTEAF
TRBD2 | TRBV6-6 | ASQTGTRNRFSYNEQF
TRBD2 | TRBV10-3 | ATETSVFANEQF
NA | TRBV6-4 | ASSSLAGWPYGYT
NA | TRBV20-1 | SARDGTLRAF
NA | TRBV28 | ASSWGGTSPLH
NA | TRBV20-1 | SANWPGRDTEAF
NA | TRBV11-2 | ASRGLVIEQF
TRBD1 | TRBV20-1 | SARKGAGGQPQH
NA | TRBV19 | ASKSGVQDEQF
TRBD2 | TRBV5-4 | ASSLPLAGDQETQY
NA | TRBV12-3/TRBV12-4 | ASSGFSTDTQY
NA | TRBV9 | ASSPLGPGELF
NA | TRBV7-9 | ASSPGGGIEKLF
NA | TRBV5-4 | ASSYVTREETQY
NA | TRBV18 | ASSDVSSGNTIY
NA | TRBV4-3 | ASSQATGRLSPLH
NA | TRBV7-2 | ASSPGQGWTEAF
NA | TRBV2 | ASSDGGTQH
NA | TRBV11-2 | ASSLVTSDTQY
NA | TRBV7-2 | ASSYSGTTDTQY
NA | TRBV29-1 | SVEGQNYGYT
NA | TRBV9 | ASSGLTGSYNEQF
NA | TRBV6-1 | ASSEGQHSGANVLT